This TCR beta chain was profiled in a study of shared clonotypes between healthy human individuals. The authors ran the assay at deep level. Assay used: immunoSEQ multiplex PCR; TCRdb lists only in-frame clones, some missing. Among millions of clones, around 94% were seen once, and the ten largest hold around 0.14%. The study drew all its donors from Caucasian adults living in Nashville, Tennessee. Sequencing was carried out using naive CD4+ T cells sorted from blood. Specified subset: CD45RA+ positively selected. The receptor was isolated from a man between 18 and 35 years old in good health.

The CDR3 is CASSPGSGSNQPQHF. The CDR3 bases are TGTGCCAGCTCTCCAGGGTCAGGGAGCAATCAGCCCCAGCATTTT. The genes are TRBV18 and TRBJ1-5; weak D call: TRBD1 (5 bases). CDR1 and CDR2 from the germline V gene are KGHSH and LQKENI. Trimming took 6 bases from V and 1 from J, leaving 13 bases between them. The CDR3 loop spans 15 amino acids.